The clone carrying this T cell receptor (beta chain) is a singleton in its sample. This table comes from immunoSEQ multiplex PCR, and its TCRdb copy is limited to in-frame clones, with some not included. The sample holds about 150,000 clones, 94% seen once. This CDR3 is built from 16 residues. Per the germline V gene, CDR1 is LGHNA and CDR2 is YSLEER. V dropped 3 bases and J dropped 0; count of bases not matched to a gene: 6. People who had autoimmune disease history or systemic immunosuppression were excluded. The sample is drawn from a study of OX40 agonist ivuxolimab in advanced cancers. Looking at the study overall: Patients were dosed intravenously with ivuxolimab at 0.01 to 10 mg/kg every 2 weeks. There were three patients with partial responses, one having hepatocellular carcinoma and two cutaneous melanoma.

The TCR was taken from an adult with an advanced solid tumor such as melanoma, head and neck, liver or kidney cancer. The input for sequencing was CD4+ or CD8+ T cells sorted from blood, taken in a trial of the OX40 agonist ivuxolimab. The J gene is TRBJ1-2, the V gene TRBV4-3; the match to TRBD1 covers 8 bases. The CDR3 protein is CASSQGTGAPNYGYTF. In nucleotides, the CDR3 is TGCGCCAGCAGCCAGGGGACAGGAGCACCTAACTATGGCTACACCTTC.